The 2 T cell receptor beta chains in this list originate from one sample, sequenced in a study of regulatory T cells in long-lasting Graves disease. Indicated time point: persistent/refractory GD, antithyroid drugs over 5 years with positive TRAb. PBMC-derived RNA was used for the TCR library. Arm-PCR of CDR3 regions and iRepertoire HTBI primers were used to build TCR beta libraries. MiXCR, run by TCRdb on the multiplex PCR reads, gives a single entry per CDR3 protein. This sample has about 290,000 distinct CDR3 sequences; around 21% occur once, and the top ten carry approximately 60%. The sequencing used peripheral blood mononuclear cells (PBMCs), collected when the disease was refractory, from a patient treated with antithyroid drugs. The source is a female donor with Graves disease.

This clonotype was detected many times. V and J are TRBV6-1 and TRBJ1-2; D not certain. This CDR3 has 13 residues. Per germline, CDR1 MNHNS and CDR2 SASEGT. V lost 10 bases, J lost 7 bases, and 19 bases lay in between. The CDR3 spells CATMEGATGGYTF. As DNA, the CDR3 is TGTGCCACCATGGAGGGCGCAACCGGTGGCTACACCTTC.

This clonotype was detected only once. The junction shows a germline mismatch at one end, possibly a read error. This chain connects TRBV18 to TRBJ2-5, with TRBD2 identical over 9 bases. Germline V gene lookup returns CDR1 KGHSH and CDR2 LQKENI. The CDR3 is made up of 12 amino acids. The CDR3 DNA follows: TGTGCCAGCTCACCATCTAGCGGGATATCAATCTTC. Residues: CASSPSSGISIF.